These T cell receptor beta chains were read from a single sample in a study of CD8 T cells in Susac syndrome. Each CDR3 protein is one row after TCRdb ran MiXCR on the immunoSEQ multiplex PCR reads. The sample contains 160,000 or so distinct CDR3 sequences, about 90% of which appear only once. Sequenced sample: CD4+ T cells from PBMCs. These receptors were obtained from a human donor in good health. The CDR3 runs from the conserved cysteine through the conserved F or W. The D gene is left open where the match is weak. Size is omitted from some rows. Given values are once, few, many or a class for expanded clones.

cdr3_nt: TGTGCCAGCTCACTGAACAGGGAAACGACCGGGGAGCTGTTTTTT
cdr3_aa: CASSLNRETTGELFF
d_call: NA
j_call: TRBJ2-2
v_call: TRBV18
clone_size: NA

cdr3_nt: TGCAGCGTTTTCGTAGGGGTGGAGACCCAGTACTTC
cdr3_aa: CSVFVGVETQYF
d_call: NA
j_call: TRBJ2-5
v_call: TRBV29-1
clone_size: NA

cdr3_nt: TGCGCCAGCAGCCGGGCCTCAGGGGTATCTGAAAAACTGTTTTTT
cdr3_aa: CASSRASGVSEKLFF
d_call: NA
j_call: TRBJ1-4
v_call: TRBV4-3
clone_size: NA

cdr3_nt: TGTGCCAGCAGCCCGGGACTAGCGGGGGCAGATACGCAGTATTTT
cdr3_aa: CASSPGLAGADTQYF
d_call: TRBD2
j_call: TRBJ2-3
v_call: TRBV5-4
clone_size: few

cdr3_nt: TGTGCCAGCAGTTACTTGAACTATTCACCCCTCCACTTT
cdr3_aa: CASSYLNYSPLHF
d_call: NA
j_call: TRBJ1-6
v_call: TRBV6-2/TRBV6-3
clone_size: NA

cdr3_nt: TGTGCCAGCTCACCGGGTTTATTAGATACGCAGTATTTT
cdr3_aa: CASSPGLLDTQYF
d_call: NA
j_call: TRBJ2-3
v_call: TRBV18
clone_size: NA

cdr3_nt: TGTGCCAGCAGACTAACCGGGACAGCGGAGTACTTC
cdr3_aa: CASRLTGTAEYF
d_call: TRBD1
j_call: TRBJ2-5
v_call: TRBV12-3/TRBV12-4
clone_size: few

cdr3_nt: TGTGCCAGCAGTTACGGGACAGGGTGGTACGAGCAGTACTTC
cdr3_aa: CASSYGTGWYEQYF
d_call: TRBD1
j_call: TRBJ2-7
v_call: TRBV6-5
clone_size: NA

cdr3_nt: TGCAGCGTCTCTCGACAGGGGCAAGAGACCCAGTACTTC
cdr3_aa: CSVSRQGQETQYF
d_call: TRBD1
j_call: TRBJ2-5
v_call: TRBV29-1
clone_size: NA

cdr3_nt: TGCAGTGCTAGGTCCCTGGCTAATGAAAAACTGTTTTTT
cdr3_aa: CSARSLANEKLFF
d_call: NA
j_call: TRBJ1-4
v_call: TRBV20-1
clone_size: NA

cdr3_nt: TGTGCCAGCAGTGGACCGGGACTAATTGAAGCTTTCTTT
cdr3_aa: CASSGPGLIEAFF
d_call: NA
j_call: TRBJ1-1
v_call: TRBV25-1
clone_size: NA

cdr3_nt: TGCGCCAGCAGGGACTTACCGAACAATGAGCAGTTCTTC
cdr3_aa: CASRDLPNNEQFF
d_call: NA
j_call: TRBJ2-1
v_call: TRBV4-3
clone_size: NA

cdr3_nt: TGTGCCAGCAGCTTAATGGCCGACAGTGGAAACACCATATATTTT
cdr3_aa: CASSLMADSGNTIYF
d_call: NA
j_call: TRBJ1-3
v_call: TRBV7-3
clone_size: NA

cdr3_nt: TGTGCCAGCTCGCCGGGACAGGGGAGTCAGCCCCAGCATTTT
cdr3_aa: CASSPGQGSQPQHF
d_call: TRBD1
j_call: TRBJ1-5
v_call: TRBV18
clone_size: few

cdr3_nt: TGCAGTGCTAGAGTCTCTAGCGAGCAGTACTTC
cdr3_aa: CSARVSSEQYF
d_call: NA
j_call: TRBJ2-7
v_call: TRBV20-1
clone_size: once

cdr3_nt: TGTGCCAGCAGTTACTCGGTAGCGGGAAGGTATGAGCAGTTCTTC
cdr3_aa: CASSYSVAGRYEQFF
d_call: TRBD2
j_call: TRBJ2-1
v_call: TRBV6-5
clone_size: NA

cdr3_nt: TGTGCCAGCTCACCACCCGGGCAGGGACGGACAGATACGCAGTATTTT
cdr3_aa: CASSPPGQGRTDTQYF
d_call: NA
j_call: TRBJ2-3
v_call: TRBV18
clone_size: NA

cdr3_nt: TGTGCCAGCTCACCTGGACAGGGGAGCTCTGGGGCCAACGTCCTGACTTTC
cdr3_aa: CASSPGQGSSGANVLTF
d_call: TRBD1
j_call: TRBJ2-6
v_call: TRBV18
clone_size: NA

cdr3_nt: TGTGCCAGCGAACTAGCCTGGGCAGATACGCAGTATTTT
cdr3_aa: CASELAWADTQYF
d_call: NA
j_call: TRBJ2-3
v_call: TRBV6-1
clone_size: NA

cdr3_nt: TGTGCCAGCAGTTACCCGGAAATGAACACTGAAGCTTTCTTT
cdr3_aa: CASSYPEMNTEAFF
d_call: NA
j_call: TRBJ1-1
v_call: TRBV6-6
clone_size: once

cdr3_nt: TGTGCCAGCAGCTACAGGGGAGTCGCAACTAATGAAAAACTGTTTTTT
cdr3_aa: CASSYRGVATNEKLFF
d_call: TRBD1
j_call: TRBJ1-4
v_call: TRBV6-2/TRBV6-3
clone_size: NA

cdr3_nt: TGTGCCAGCAGGGGGGGGACAGGCGGCTCCTATAATTCACCCCTCCATTTT
cdr3_aa: CASRGGTGGSYNSPLHF
d_call: TRBD1
j_call: TRBJ1-6
v_call: TRBV6-1
clone_size: once

cdr3_nt: TGTGCCAGCAGCCAAGACCTCAGTCAGCCCCAGCATTTT
cdr3_aa: CASSQDLSQPQHF
d_call: NA
j_call: TRBJ1-5
v_call: TRBV3-1
clone_size: NA

cdr3_nt: TGCAGCGTCGTCCGGGACAGGGATCACGAGCAGTACTTC
cdr3_aa: CSVVRDRDHEQYF
d_call: TRBD1
j_call: TRBJ2-7
v_call: TRBV29-1
clone_size: NA

cdr3_nt: TGTGCCAGCAGCCGGGGGGGGGCCTACAATGAGCAGTTCTTC
cdr3_aa: CASSRGGAYNEQFF
d_call: TRBD2
j_call: TRBJ2-1
v_call: TRBV7-2
clone_size: NA

cdr3_nt: TGTGCCAGCAGCCAGTTGGCCACAGATACGCAGTATTTT
cdr3_aa: CASSQLATDTQYF
d_call: NA
j_call: TRBJ2-3
v_call: TRBV3-1
clone_size: few

cdr3_nt: TGCGCCAGCAGCCTCAGCGGGTTTGACGATACGCAGTATTTT
cdr3_aa: CASSLSGFDDTQYF
d_call: NA
j_call: TRBJ2-3
v_call: TRBV5-1
clone_size: NA

cdr3_nt: TGCGCCAGCAGCTTCGACGGCTCCTCCTACGAGCAGTACTTC
cdr3_aa: CASSFDGSSYEQYF
d_call: NA
j_call: TRBJ2-7
v_call: TRBV5-1
clone_size: NA

cdr3_nt: TGTGCCAGCAGTTTATATGGGGAAAACTATGGCTACACCTTC
cdr3_aa: CASSLYGENYGYTF
d_call: NA
j_call: TRBJ1-2
v_call: TRBV28
clone_size: NA

cdr3_nt: TGTGCCACCAGTGATAATGCTCAGGTTAACTCCTACAATGAGCAGTTCTTC
cdr3_aa: CATSDNAQVNSYNEQFF
d_call: NA
j_call: TRBJ2-1
v_call: TRBV24-1
clone_size: NA

cdr3_nt: TGTGCCAGCAGCTTAAAGGACGGGTACGAGCAGTACTTC
cdr3_aa: CASSLKDGYEQYF
d_call: NA
j_call: TRBJ2-7
v_call: TRBV7-3
clone_size: few

cdr3_nt: TGTGCCAGCAGTGATCCGGGGGGGCTATACAATGAGCAGTTCTTC
cdr3_aa: CASSDPGGLYNEQFF
d_call: TRBD2
j_call: TRBJ2-1
v_call: TRBV6-1
clone_size: NA

cdr3_nt: TGTGCCAGCAGCCAAGATCTCGGCCTAGGCTACACCTTC
cdr3_aa: CASSQDLGLGYTF
d_call: NA
j_call: TRBJ1-2
v_call: TRBV3-1
clone_size: NA

cdr3_nt: TGTGCCAGCATTTCGGGACAGCAAGGGCAGCCCCAGCATTTT
cdr3_aa: CASISGQQGQPQHF
d_call: TRBD1
j_call: TRBJ1-5
v_call: TRBV28
clone_size: NA

cdr3_nt: TGTGCCAGCAGCCCGAGAGGGTTTACCTACGAGCAGTACTTC
cdr3_aa: CASSPRGFTYEQYF
d_call: NA
j_call: TRBJ2-7
v_call: TRBV7-2
clone_size: NA

cdr3_nt: TGTGCCAGCAGCCCAGACAGGATTCAAGAGACCCAGTACTTC
cdr3_aa: CASSPDRIQETQYF
d_call: NA
j_call: TRBJ2-5
v_call: TRBV7-2
clone_size: NA

cdr3_nt: TGTGCCAGCACAAGAGTGAACACTGAAGCTTTCTTT
cdr3_aa: CASTRVNTEAFF
d_call: NA
j_call: TRBJ1-1
v_call: TRBV6-2/TRBV6-3
clone_size: NA

cdr3_nt: TGTGCCAGCAGCGCCAAACAGGGTGAAGCTTTCTTT
cdr3_aa: CASSAKQGEAFF
d_call: NA
j_call: TRBJ1-1
v_call: TRBV13
clone_size: few

cdr3_nt: TGCAGTGCTAAAGACACTTCCAAGGTGAATCAGCCCCAGCATTTT
cdr3_aa: CSAKDTSKVNQPQHF
d_call: NA
j_call: TRBJ1-5
v_call: TRBV20-1
clone_size: NA

cdr3_nt: TGTGCCAGCAGCTTAGTCCGTCCGGGTTACTATGGCTACACCTTC
cdr3_aa: CASSLVRPGYYGYTF
d_call: NA
j_call: TRBJ1-2
v_call: TRBV7-2
clone_size: NA

cdr3_nt: TGTGCCAGCAGCCACGTAGCAGATACGCAGTATTTT
cdr3_aa: CASSHVADTQYF
d_call: NA
j_call: TRBJ2-3
v_call: TRBV3-1
clone_size: NA

cdr3_nt: TGTGCCAGCAGCCCGAGGGGCCAGGGAGTAGAGACCCAGTACTTC
cdr3_aa: CASSPRGQGVETQYF
d_call: NA
j_call: TRBJ2-5
v_call: TRBV9
clone_size: NA

cdr3_nt: TGTGCCAGCAGTTTACCAGGGGGCGACGAGCAGTACTTC
cdr3_aa: CASSLPGGDEQYF
d_call: TRBD1
j_call: TRBJ2-7
v_call: TRBV28
clone_size: NA

cdr3_nt: TGTGCCAGCAGCCCCCAAGGAGGACTCGGCGGCTACACCTTC
cdr3_aa: CASSPQGGLGGYTF
d_call: NA
j_call: TRBJ1-2
v_call: TRBV7-9
clone_size: NA

cdr3_nt: TGTGCCAGCAGTTTTGGTAGGGGTTCACCCCTCCACTTT
cdr3_aa: CASSFGRGSPLHF
d_call: NA
j_call: TRBJ1-6
v_call: TRBV6-5
clone_size: NA

cdr3_nt: TGCAGCGTTACCGGAGGACTTAGGGAGACCCAGTACTTC
cdr3_aa: CSVTGGLRETQYF
d_call: NA
j_call: TRBJ2-5
v_call: TRBV29-1
clone_size: NA

cdr3_nt: TGTGCCAGCAGCTCCTCCCTCCTAGCGGGGGGTTCGGGAGAGACCCAGTACTTC
cdr3_aa: CASSSSLLAGGSGETQYF
d_call: TRBD2
j_call: TRBJ2-5
v_call: TRBV16
clone_size: NA

cdr3_nt: TGTGCCAGCAGCTATATAAACACTGAAGCTTTCTTT
cdr3_aa: CASSYINTEAFF
d_call: NA
j_call: TRBJ1-1
v_call: TRBV13
clone_size: NA

cdr3_nt: TGTGCCAGTAGTACGGGACAGGGGACCTACGAGCAGTACTTC
cdr3_aa: CASSTGQGTYEQYF
d_call: TRBD1
j_call: TRBJ2-7
v_call: TRBV19
clone_size: NA

cdr3_nt: TGCAGTGCTAGAGATCTCCAAACTTCGTACTATCCTGAAGCTTTCTTT
cdr3_aa: CSARDLQTSYYPEAFF
d_call: NA
j_call: TRBJ1-1
v_call: TRBV20-1
clone_size: once